This TCR beta chain is drawn from a study of blood T cell repertoires in COVID-19. As processed by the authors: Estimation of nucleated cell counts was performed using reference gene primer amplification. Assay used: immunoSEQ multiplex PCR; TCRdb lists only in-frame clones, some missing. V, J and clone size derive from that table, while D and trimming were established from the DNA sequence. This repertoire shows roughly 99,000 clones, roughly 80% found once; its top ten account for about 10%. The table lists this clone with a count of one. Germline CDR1 reads WNHNN; CDR2 reads SYGVQD (reference sequence). The CDR3 length is 15 residues. Trimming pared 6 bases from V and 1 base from J, leaving 14 bases between.

The source is an elderly woman with acute or convalescent COVID-19. Specimen: peripheral blood. The rearrangement links TRBV10-1 to TRBJ2-3, with D perhaps matching TRBD1 (6 bases). DNA of the CDR3: TGCGCCAGCAGCGCCATAGCAGGGGGCACAGATACGCAGTATTTT. This sequence encodes CASSAIAGGTDTQYF.